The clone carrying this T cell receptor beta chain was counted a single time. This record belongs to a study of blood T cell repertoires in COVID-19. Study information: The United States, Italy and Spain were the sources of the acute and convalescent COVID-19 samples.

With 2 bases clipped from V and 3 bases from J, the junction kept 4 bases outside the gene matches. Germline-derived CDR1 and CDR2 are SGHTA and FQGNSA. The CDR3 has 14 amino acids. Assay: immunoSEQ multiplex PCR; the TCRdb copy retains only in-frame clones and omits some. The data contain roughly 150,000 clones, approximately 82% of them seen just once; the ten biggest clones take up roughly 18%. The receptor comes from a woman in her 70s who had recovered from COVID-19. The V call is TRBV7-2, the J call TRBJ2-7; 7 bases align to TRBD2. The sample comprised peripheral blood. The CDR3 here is CASSLYPSGYEQYF. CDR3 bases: TGTGCCAGCAGCTTATATCCTAGCGGCTACGAGCAGTACTTC.